The 27 T cell receptor beta chains below were found in one sample sequenced in a study of blood T cell repertoires in COVID-19. Measured with immunoSEQ multiplex PCR; TCRdb has only the in-frame clones, and not every one. The sample lists some 410,000 clones, around nine tenths seen once, with 0.97% in the top ten. The specimen was PBMCs or T cells enriched from blood (not recorded which). These TCRs come from a woman aged 25-40 years with acute COVID-19.

The chain joins TRBV30 to TRBJ2-7; weak D call: TRBD1 (5 bases). CDR3 length: 13 residues. Germline CDR1 reads GTSNPN; CDR2 reads SVGIG (reference sequence). Trimming removed 5 bases at V and 3 bases at J, with 14 bases between. In nucleotides, the CDR3 is TGTGCCTGGGCAAAAAGACAGTACTACGAGCAGTACTTC. Its translation: CAWAKRQYYEQYF.

This clone was picked up one time. V is TRBV19 and J is TRBJ1-5, with D unclear. CDR3 length equals 14 residues. CDR1 and CDR2 from the germline V gene are LNHDA and SQIVND (reference sequence). V was clipped by 3 bases and J by 7 bases, with 13 bases between them. The CDR3 DNA is TGTGCCAGTAGTATGGGCGGGAAAGGACAGCCCCAGCATTTT. Its translation: CASSMGGKGQPQHF.

The rearrangement uses TRBV11-3 and TRBJ1-2, with D uncertain. The CDR3 is made up of 16 amino acids. CDR1 and CDR2 from the germline V gene are SGHNT and YENEEA. The ends were cut back, 2 bases at V and 6 bases at J, with 19 bases in the middle. CDR3 region: CASSLSFAGSANGYTF. Written as DNA, the CDR3 is TGTGCCAGCAGCTTATCCTTCGCAGGAAGTGCAAATGGCTACACCTTC.

V and J are TRBV13 and TRBJ1-1; D is unresolved. The CDR3 sequence is 10 residues long. CDR1 is PRHDT, CDR2 FYEKMQ, per germline (reference sequence). Trimming cost V 5 bases and J 8 bases, with 6 bases left between them. The chain's CDR3 is CASSPLEAFF. CDR3 sequence (DNA): TGTGCCAGCAGCCCCCTGGAAGCTTTCTTT.

This clone was seen once. The chain is built from TRBV6-6 and TRBJ1-5, with D unclear. The germline V gene has CDR1 MNHNY and CDR2 SVGAGI (reference sequence). Trimming took off 10 bases at V and 5 bases at J, with 15 bases between the two ends. The CDR3 runs 13 residues. Written as DNA, the CDR3 is TGTGCCACTAAAGGAGGGTGGGATCAGCCCCAGCATTTT. Translated: CATKGGWDQPQHF.

The chain is built from TRBV30 and TRBJ2-2; D unclear. V shed 1 base and J shed 1 base, with 10 bases lying between them. Germline lookup yields CDR1 GTSNPN and CDR2 SVGIG (reference sequence). CDR3 length: 15 amino acids. The CDR3 spells CAWSALTRNTGELFF. In DNA form, the CDR3 reads TGTGCCTGGAGTGCCCTTACAAGGAACACCGGGGAGCTGTTTTTT.

This clone was observed a single time. The chain uses TRBV7-2 and TRBJ2-2; TRBD1 matches 7 bases. Germline V gives CDR1 SGHTA, CDR2 FQGNSA. The CDR3 consists of 16 residues. Trimming took 2 bases from V and 2 from J; bases not matched to a gene: 5. The CDR3, as DNA: TGTGCCAGCAGCTTATACGAGGGGGCAAACACCGGGGAGCTGTTTTTT. It specifies CASSLYEGANTGELFF.

This chain connects TRBV9 to TRBJ1-4; the D is unclear. CDR1 SGDLS and CDR2 YYNGEE come from the germline V gene. The V and J ends lost 4 bases and 6 bases respectively, with 16 bases between them. This CDR3 comprises 15 residues. The CDR3, as DNA: TGTGCCAGCAGCCCCCGGAGGGAATCATATGAAAAACTGTTTTTT. Residues: CASSPRRESYEKLFF.

The chain uses TRBV24-1 and TRBJ2-7; 8 bases fit TRBD1. The V gene end was trimmed by 11 bases and the J gene end by 2 bases; junction bases not matched to a gene: 10. The CDR3 runs to 14 residues. The germline V gene encodes CDR1 KGHDR and CDR2 SFDVKD. The CDR3 spells CASYFRGLPYEQYF. Written as DNA, the CDR3 is TGTGCCAGTTATTTCAGGGGGCTTCCCTACGAGCAGTACTTC.

J is TRBJ2-5 and V is TRBV10-3, with TRBD2 matching over 7 bases. This CDR3 spans 15 amino acids. Germline V lookup: CDR1 ENHRY, CDR2 SYGVKD. With V trimmed by 5 bases and J by 2 bases, 8 bases remained unmatched. CDR3 bases: TGTGCCATCAGTAAAACCGGGACTATGCAAGAGACCCAGTACTTC. Encoded protein: CAISKTGTMQETQYF.

The rearrangement uses TRBV5-4 and TRBJ2-3; D gene uncertain. CDR3 length: 14 residues. Germline CDR1 reads SGHNT; CDR2 reads YYREEE (reference sequence). Trimming pared 2 bases from V and 6 bases from J, leaving 13 bases between. CDR3 nucleotides: TGTGCCAGCAGCTTAAGGAGTTCTGGGGATACGCAGTATTTT. Amino acid sequence: CASSLRSSGDTQYF. The full variable domain, in which reference TRBV5-4 and TRBJ2-3 provide the parts outside the CDR3, is ETGVTQSPTHLIKTRGQQVTLRCSSQSGHNTVSWYQQALGQGPQFIFQYYREEENGRGNFPPRFSGLQFPNYSSELNVNALELDDSALYLCASSLRSSGDTQYFGPGTRLTVL.

The CDR3 nucleotides read TGTGCCATCCGACAGGGGCGCAATCAGCCCCAGCATTTT. This translates into CAIRQGRNQPQHF. V usage is TRBV24-1 and J usage is TRBJ1-5; 8 positions match TRBD1. J gave up 2 bases and V 11 bases, and 4 bases lay outside the gene matches. Germline CDR1 is KGHDR and CDR2 is SFDVKD. CDR3 length: 13 amino acids.

V usage is TRBV5-1 and J usage is TRBJ1-6, with D unresolved. V was trimmed by 0 bases and J by 10 bases, leaving 14 bases between them. Per the germline V gene, CDR1 is SGHRS and CDR2 is YFSETQ. This CDR3 region has 15 residues. The chain's CDR3 is CASSLGPGVGSPLHF. CDR3 coding DNA: TGCGCCAGCAGCTTGGGGCCCGGGGTGGGGTCACCCCTCCACTTT. Based on the CDR3 plus reference TRBV5-1 and TRBJ1-6, the full variable domain is KAGVTQTPRYLIKTRGQQVTLSCSPISGHRSVSWYQQTPGQGLQFLFEYFSETQRNKGNFPGRFSGRQFSNSRSEMNVSTLELGDSALYLCASSLGPGVGSPLHFGNGTRLTVT.

This chain connects TRBV19 to TRBJ1-5; D might be TRBD1 (5 bases). The V gene's germline CDR1 is LNHDA and CDR2 SQIVND (reference sequence). The CDR3 is made up of 15 amino acids. Trimming shortened V by 0 bases and J by 2 bases, and 8 bases separated the two germline ends. The CDR3 loop is CASSIDREGNQPQHF. As DNA, the CDR3 is TGTGCCAGTAGTATAGACAGGGAAGGCAATCAGCCCCAGCATTTT.

The chain carries TRBV7-6 and TRBJ2-3; no definite D call. CDR1 SGHVS and CDR2 FNYEAQ come from the germline V gene. The CDR3 spans 12 residues. The ends were cut back, 6 bases at V and 0 bases at J, with 4 bases in the middle. CDR3 DNA sequence: TGTGCCAGCAGTACTAGCACAGATACGCAGTATTTT. It codes for CASSTSTDTQYF.

This clone was observed a few times. Other DNA variants within this sample encode the same CDR3. The chain recombines TRBV9 with TRBJ2-2; tentative D call: TRBD2 (7 bases). CDR3 size: 15 residues. V gave up 0 bases and J gave up 3 bases, with 9 bases separating them. Germline CDR1 and CDR2: SGDLS and YYNGEE. CDR3 DNA: TGTGCCAGCAGCGTAGAGGGGGGGTACACCGGGGAGCTGTTTTTT. Translating gives CASSVEGGYTGELFF.

This rearrangement joins TRBV10-3 to TRBJ1-2; perhaps TRBD1 as D (5 bases). Germline CDR1 ENHRY, CDR2 SYGVKD. Deletions cut 3 bases from V and 2 bases from J, with 13 bases between. The CDR3 runs 15 residues. The CDR3 here is CAISEGQGRNYGYTF. Here the CDR3 DNA reads TGTGCCATCAGTGAAGGCCAGGGAAGGAACTATGGCTACACCTTC.

The J gene is TRBJ1-1, the V gene TRBV4-1, with 7 bases identical to TRBD1. This CDR3 is built from 15 residues. V was clipped by 1 base and J by 1 base; unmatched bases: 3. Germline-derived CDR1 and CDR2 are MGHRA and YSYEKL. The CDR3 coding sequence is TGCGCCAGCAGCCAAGGACAGGGTCAGAACACTGAAGCTTTCTTT. It encodes CASSQGQGQNTEAFF.

The genes are TRBV7-9 and TRBJ1-6; TRBD1 matches 9 bases. Trimming cost V 2 bases and J 0 bases; bases outside gene matches: 2. This CDR3 spans 17 amino acids. Germline loops: CDR1 SEHNR, CDR2 FQNEAQ (reference sequence). CDR3 residues: CASSLTTGGSYNSPLHF. Written as DNA, the CDR3 is TGTGCCAGCAGCTTAACGACAGGGGGCTCCTATAATTCACCCCTCCACTTT.

The chain recombines TRBV20-1 with TRBJ2-3; no definite D call. The CDR3 extends over 12 amino acids. V lost 3 bases and J 6 bases, leaving 10 bases between the germline ends. From germline, CDR1 is DFQATT and CDR2 SNEGSKA (reference sequence). CDR3 nucleotides: TGCAGTGCTAGTCCCCCCGGGGATACGCAGTATTTT. Translated: CSASPPGDTQYF.

V usage is TRBV25-1 and J usage is TRBJ2-1; a possible D gene is TRBD2 (7 bases). Germline-derived CDR1 and CDR2 are MGHDK and SYGVNS. The V end was cut by 5 bases, the J end by 6 bases, with 20 bases between. The CDR3 has 16 residues. For the CDR3, the DNA is TGTGCCAGCAGTCCTCCAGAGGGGGGGGGACGCAATGAGCAGTTCTTC. This gives the protein CASSPPEGGGRNEQFF.

The rearrangement uses TRBV5-5 and TRBJ1-1; TRBD1 is a possible D gene (6 bases). Germline V gives CDR1 SGHKS, CDR2 YYEKEE (reference sequence). The CDR3 has 14 amino acids. The ends were cut back, 2 bases at V and 1 base at J, with 9 bases in the middle. Here the CDR3 DNA reads TGTGCCAGCAGCTTTGGACAGCAGAACACTGAAGCTTTCTTT. As protein: CASSFGQQNTEAFF.

CDR3 amino acids: CASSQEAGVANSPLHF. As DNA, the CDR3 is TGCGCCAGCAGCCAAGAGGCGGGGGTGGCGAATTCACCCCTCCACTTT. The chain combines TRBV4-3 with TRBJ1-6, with a possible D match to TRBD1 (5 bases). CDR3 length: 16 residues. Trimming shortened V by 0 bases and J by 7 bases, and 13 bases separated the two germline ends. Looked up from germline, CDR1 is LGHNA and CDR2 is YSLEER.

The chain uses TRBV25-1 and TRBJ2-7; D is unresolved. The CDR3 length is 14 residues. V lost 2 bases, J lost 0 bases, and 8 bases lay in between. Germline V gene data show CDR1 as MGHDK and CDR2 as SYGVNS. This CDR3 is CASSERQSSYEQYF. CDR3 sequence (DNA): TGTGCCAGCAGTGAACGACAAAGCTCCTACGAGCAGTACTTC.

The chain joins TRBV5-1 to TRBJ2-1, with TRBD2 matching over 8 bases. J lost 6 bases, V lost 4 bases, and 9 bases had no gene match. There are 15 residues in the CDR3. CDR1 SGHRS and CDR2 YFSETQ come from the germline V gene. The CDR3 bases are TGCGCCAGCAGCCCTTGGGCGGGGGGTAGCAATGAGCAGTTCTTC. It specifies CASSPWAGGSNEQFF.

The rearrangement uses TRBV5-5 and TRBJ2-3; tentative D call: TRBD2 (5 bases). The length of the CDR3 is 16 residues. The germline CDR1 and CDR2 sequences are SGHKS and YYEKEE (reference sequence). V lost 4 bases and J lost 0, with 15 bases in between. CDR3 amino acids: CASSVRLGESTDTQYF. The CDR3 DNA reads TGTGCCAGCAGCGTGAGACTTGGGGAGAGCACAGATACGCAGTATTTT.

The DNA for the CDR3 is TGTGCCAGCAGCCAATCGGTAGCCCGGACAGGCTCCGAGCAGTACTTC. Translated: CASSQSVARTGSEQYF. The rearrangement joins TRBV3-1 (or the pseudogene TRBV3-2) to TRBJ2-7, with 7 bases that match TRBD1. From germline, CDR1 is LGHDT and CDR2 YNNKEL (reference sequence). This CDR3 spans 16 amino acids. The V segment lost 2 bases and the J segment 6 bases; nucleotides outside the gene matches: 13.